Detailed here is one TCR beta chain. The data originate from a study of blood T cell repertoires in COVID-19. Study background: The United States, Italy and Spain were the sources of the acute and convalescent COVID-19 samples. Sources were T cells, B-cell-depleted T cells, or PBMCs; the material itself was cDNA or gDNA.

Original data processing: For nucleated cells, counts were estimated from reference gene primer amplification. Only in-frame clones appear in the TCRdb table, and some are missing; sequencing was by immunoSEQ multiplex PCR. V and J calls plus clone size are reproduced from that table; the DNA served to infer D and trimming. The sample yields about 99,000 clones, about 86% seen once. The sequenced material came from peripheral blood. The sequence came from a woman aged 55-75 years in a cohort sampled during active or convalescent COVID-19.

The CDR3 coding sequence is TGTGCCAGCAGCGTGGGGATGGGGAGCACTGAAGCTTTCTTT. This gives the protein CASSVGMGSTEAFF. The V and J genes are TRBV9 and TRBJ1-1; D remains unclear. CDR1 and CDR2 from the germline V gene are SGDLS and YYNGEE. Trimming removed 2 bases from V and 4 bases from J, with 12 bases in between. The CDR3 covers 14 residues.